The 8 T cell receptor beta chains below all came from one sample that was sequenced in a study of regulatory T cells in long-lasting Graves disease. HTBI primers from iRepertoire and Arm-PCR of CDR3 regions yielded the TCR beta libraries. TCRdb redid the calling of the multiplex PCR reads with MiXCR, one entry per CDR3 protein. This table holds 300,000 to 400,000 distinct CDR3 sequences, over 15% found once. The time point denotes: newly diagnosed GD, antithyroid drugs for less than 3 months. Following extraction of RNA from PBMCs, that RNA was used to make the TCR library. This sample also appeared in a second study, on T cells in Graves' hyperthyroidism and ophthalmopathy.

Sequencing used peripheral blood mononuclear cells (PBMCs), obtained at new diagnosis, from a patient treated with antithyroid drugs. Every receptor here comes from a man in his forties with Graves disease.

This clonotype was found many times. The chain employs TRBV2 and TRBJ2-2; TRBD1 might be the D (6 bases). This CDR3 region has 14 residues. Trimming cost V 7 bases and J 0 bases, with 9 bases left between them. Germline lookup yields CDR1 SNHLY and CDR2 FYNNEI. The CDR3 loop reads CASIRTANTGELFF. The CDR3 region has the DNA TGTGCCAGCATTAGGACAGCGAACACCGGGGAGCTGTTTTTT.

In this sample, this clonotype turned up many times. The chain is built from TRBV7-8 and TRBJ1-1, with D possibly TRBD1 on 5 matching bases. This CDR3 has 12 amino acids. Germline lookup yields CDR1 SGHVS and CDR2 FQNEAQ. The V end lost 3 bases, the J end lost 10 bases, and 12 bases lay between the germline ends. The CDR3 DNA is TGTGCCAGCAGCTTTCAGGGCGGAGGAGCTTTCTTT. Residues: CASSFQGGGAFF. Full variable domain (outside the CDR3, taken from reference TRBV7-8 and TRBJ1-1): GAGVSQSPRYKVAKRGQDVALRCDPISGHVSLFWYQQALGQGPEFLTYFQNEAQLDKSGLPSDRFFAERPEGSVSTLKIQRTQQEDSAVYLCASSFQGGGAFFGQGTRLTVV.

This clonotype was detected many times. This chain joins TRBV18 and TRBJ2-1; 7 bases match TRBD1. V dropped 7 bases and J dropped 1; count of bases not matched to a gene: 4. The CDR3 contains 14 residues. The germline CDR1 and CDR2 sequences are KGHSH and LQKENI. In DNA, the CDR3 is TGTGCCAGCTTAGAGACAGGGTCCTACAATGAGCAGTTCTTC. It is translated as CASLETGSYNEQFF.

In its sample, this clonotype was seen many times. This CDR3 reads CASSLMSTDTQYF. The CDR3 DNA follows: TGTGCCAGCAGCTTAATGAGCACAGATACGCAGTATTTT. The chain uses TRBV7-9 and TRBJ2-3, with D hard to call. Germline V gene sequence: CDR1 SEHNR, CDR2 FQNEAQ (reference sequence). V lost 2 bases, J lost 0 bases, and 3 bases lay in between. The CDR3 covers 13 residues.

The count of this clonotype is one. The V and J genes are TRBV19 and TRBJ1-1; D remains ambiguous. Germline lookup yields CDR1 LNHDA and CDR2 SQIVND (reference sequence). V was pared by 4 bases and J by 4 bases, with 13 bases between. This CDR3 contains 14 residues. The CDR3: CASSRWTRGTEAFF. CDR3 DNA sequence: TGTGCCAGTAGTAGGTGGACCCGGGGCACTGAAGCTTTCTTT.

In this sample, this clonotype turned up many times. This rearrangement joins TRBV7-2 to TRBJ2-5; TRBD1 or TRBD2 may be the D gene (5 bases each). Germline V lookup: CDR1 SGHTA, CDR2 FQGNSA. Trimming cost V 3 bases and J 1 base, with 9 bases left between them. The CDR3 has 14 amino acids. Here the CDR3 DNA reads TGTGCCAGCAGCTTGGGACCGATCCAAGAGACCCAGTACTTC. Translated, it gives CASSLGPIQETQYF.

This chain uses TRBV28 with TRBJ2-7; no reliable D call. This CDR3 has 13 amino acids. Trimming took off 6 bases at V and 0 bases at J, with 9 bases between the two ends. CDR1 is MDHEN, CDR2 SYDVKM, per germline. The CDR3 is CASSTPGSYEQYF. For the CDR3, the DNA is TGTGCCAGCAGCACGCCTGGCTCCTACGAGCAGTACTTC.

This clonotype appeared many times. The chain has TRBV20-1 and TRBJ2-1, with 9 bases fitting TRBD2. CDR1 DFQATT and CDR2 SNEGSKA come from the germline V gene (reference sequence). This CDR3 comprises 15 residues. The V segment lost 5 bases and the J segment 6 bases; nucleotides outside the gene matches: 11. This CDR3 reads CSAGGGGLASNEQFF. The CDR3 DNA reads TGCAGTGCTGGCGGGGGGGGGCTAGCGTCCAATGAGCAGTTCTTC.